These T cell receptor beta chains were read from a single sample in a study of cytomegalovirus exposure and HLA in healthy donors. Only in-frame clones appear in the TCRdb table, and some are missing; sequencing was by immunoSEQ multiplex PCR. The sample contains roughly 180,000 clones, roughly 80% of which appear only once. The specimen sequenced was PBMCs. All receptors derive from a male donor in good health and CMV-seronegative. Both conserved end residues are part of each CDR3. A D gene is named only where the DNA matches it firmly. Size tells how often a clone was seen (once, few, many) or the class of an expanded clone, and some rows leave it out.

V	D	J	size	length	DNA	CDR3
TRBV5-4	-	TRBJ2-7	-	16	TGTGCCAGCAGCTTGGTTGCCGGGAGTGATCTCTACGAGCAGTACTTC	CASSLVAGSDLYEQYF
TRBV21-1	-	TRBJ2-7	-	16	TGTGCCAGCAGCCATCGAAACAGGGGAGATGACTACGAGCAGTACTTC	CASSHRNRGDDYEQYF
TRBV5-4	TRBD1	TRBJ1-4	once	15	TGTGCCAGCAGCTCAGCCGGGACAGGGAATGAAAAACTGTTTTTT	CASSSAGTGNEKLFF
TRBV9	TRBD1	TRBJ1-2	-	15	TGTGCCAGCAGCGTAGGTCCCGGGACAGGGATAGGCTACACCTTC	CASSVGPGTGIGYTF
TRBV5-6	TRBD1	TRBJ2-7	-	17	TGTGCCAGCAGCCTAGACAGGGGACGATTCTCCTCCTACGAGCAGTACTTC	CASSLDRGRFSSYEQYF
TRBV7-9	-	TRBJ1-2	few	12	TGTGCCACGGTCGGAGAGGGAAGTGGCTACACCTTC	CATVGEGSGYTF
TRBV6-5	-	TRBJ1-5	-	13	TGTGCCAGCAGTTACTCTCGACTTCAGCCCCAGCATTTT	CASSYSRLQPQHF
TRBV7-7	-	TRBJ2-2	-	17	TGTGCTAGCCAATCGGTCGGTTCGGCGGGAATCACCGGGGAGCTGTTTTTT	CASQSVGSAGITGELFF
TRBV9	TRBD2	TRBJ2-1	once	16	TGTGCCAGCAGCGTAGCTTCTAGCGGGAGCCACAATGAGCAGTTCTTC	CASSVASSGSHNEQFF
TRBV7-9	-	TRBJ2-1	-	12	TGTTCCAGCAGCCAGAGGGGGATTGAGCAGTTCTTC	CSSSQRGIEQFF
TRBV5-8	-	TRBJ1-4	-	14	TGTGCCAGCAGCTTGGGGGACAAATTTGAAAAACTGTTTTTT	CASSLGDKFEKLFF
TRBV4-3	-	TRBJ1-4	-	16	TGCGCCAGCAGCCAAGATCCGGCGGCCAATAATGAAAAACTGTTTTTT	CASSQDPAANNEKLFF
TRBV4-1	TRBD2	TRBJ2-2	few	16	TGCGCCAGCAGCCAAGAACTAGCGGGAGAAACCGGGGAGCTGTTTTTT	CASSQELAGETGELFF
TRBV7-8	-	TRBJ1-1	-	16	TGTGCCAGCAGCTCCCGAAGGACAGCGGTTAGCACTGAAGCTTTCTTT	CASSSRRTAVSTEAFF
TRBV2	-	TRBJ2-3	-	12	TGTGCCAGCAGTCTATACACAGATACGCAGTACTTT	CASSLYTDTQYF
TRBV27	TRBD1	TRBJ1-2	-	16	TGTGCCAGCGGGGGAGGACAGGGGGGAGCTAACTATGGCTACACCTTC	CASGGGQGGANYGYTF
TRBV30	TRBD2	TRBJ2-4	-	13	TGTGCCTGGAGTCCGGGGGGGCTGAACATTCAGTACTTC	CAWSPGGLNIQYF
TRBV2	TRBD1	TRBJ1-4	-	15	TGTGCCAGCAGCGGACAGGGGCCAACTAATGAAAAACTGTTTTTT	CASSGQGPTNEKLFF
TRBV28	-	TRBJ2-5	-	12	TGTGCCAGCAGTCCACCCGAGGAGACCCAGTACTTC	CASSPPEETQYF
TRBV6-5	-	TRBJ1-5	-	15	TGTGCCAGCAGTTACTCGACTTCCCATAACGCGCCCCAGCATTTT	CASSYSTSHNAPQHF
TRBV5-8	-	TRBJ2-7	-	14	TGTGCCAGCAGCTTGGCCGGCAGGCCCGGCGAGCAGTACTTC	CASSLAGRPGEQYF
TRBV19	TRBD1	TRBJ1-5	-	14	TGTGCCAGTAGTACCCCGGGACAGAGGCAGCCCCAGCATTTT	CASSTPGQRQPQHF
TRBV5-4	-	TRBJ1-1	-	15	TGTGCCAGCAGCTTGGTAGGACAGATGAACACTGAAGCTTTCTTT	CASSLVGQMNTEAFF
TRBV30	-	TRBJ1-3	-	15	TGTGCCTGGAATAGCCCAGCCAACTCTGGAAACACCATATATTTT	CAWNSPANSGNTIYF
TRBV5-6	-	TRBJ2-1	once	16	TGTGCCAGCAGCTTGGCTCGGGGGGCATCATACAATGAGCAGTTCTTC	CASSLARGASYNEQFF
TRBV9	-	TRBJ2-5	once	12	TGTGCCAGCAGCTACAGGGAAGAGACCCAGTACTTC	CASSYREETQYF
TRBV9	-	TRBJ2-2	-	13	TGTGCCAGCAGCGTAGATATCACCGGGGAGCTGTTTTTT	CASSVDITGELFF
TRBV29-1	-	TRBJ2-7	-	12	TGCAGCGTAACCCCAGGGGACCACGAGCAGTACTTC	CSVTPGDHEQYF
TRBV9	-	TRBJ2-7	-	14	TGTGCCAGCAGCGCTGGCGGAGCAATCTACGAGCAGTACTTC	CASSAGGAIYEQYF
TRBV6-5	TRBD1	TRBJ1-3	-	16	TGTGCCAGCAGTTACCGGGACAGGGGGCGCAGAAACACCATATATTTT	CASSYRDRGRRNTIYF
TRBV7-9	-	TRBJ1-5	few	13	TGTGCCACGAGCGGGGAGGGCAATCAGCCCCAGCATTTT	CATSGEGNQPQHF
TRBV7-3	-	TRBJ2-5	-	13	TGTGCAACATCGCGGGGGCTACAAGAGACCCAGTACTTC	CATSRGLQETQYF